One and the same sample provided the 20 T cell receptor beta chains below, sequenced in a study of blood T cells in healthy people across ages (dated by TCRdb to 2015 to 2017). Preparation of the library involved 5' RACE. Sequencing took place on an Illumina HiSeq 2500. A second PCR of roughly 6 to 11 cycles was run with a J-beta primer mix and a sample-barcoded 5' primer. TCRdb reprocessing: public reads trimmed at Q25 with fastp, clones called with MiXCR, in-frame beta chains kept. Rows matching on CDR3 protein sequence are summarized as one entry with the most common DNA and genes. Present in this sample are 550,000 to 650,000 distinct CDR3 sequences, about 30% of which were seen just once. The ten largest clonotypes hold less than 20% of the sample. Sequenced input: blood. The source of these receptors is an elderly woman in good health.

This clonotype was seen a handful of times. The CDR3 bases are TGTGCCAGCCGGGGGGCTAAGAATGGGCCTAATGAGCAGTTCTTC. Its translation: CASRGAKNGPNEQFF. This chain links TRBV2 with TRBJ2-1; possibly TRBD2 for D (7 bases). This CDR3 is built from 15 residues. Per germline, CDR1 SNHLY and CDR2 FYNNEI. Trimming pared 8 bases from V and 7 bases from J, leaving 21 bases between.

The CDR3 region has the DNA TGTGCCAGCAGCATCGACCTGGCGGGGGGGCTCTACGAGCAGTACTTC. Translated, it gives CASSIDLAGGLYEQYF. The rearrangement links TRBV7-2 to TRBJ2-4; 9 nucleotides match TRBD2. The DNA end lines up better with TRBJ2-7; the J call may be wrong. CDR1 is SGHTA and CDR2 is FQGNSA in the germline V gene. The CDR3 has 16 amino acids.

Concerning this clonotype: A much larger clone sits a single nucleotide away, making a read error possible. The chain is built from TRBV10-3 and TRBJ2-6, with D maybe TRBD1 (6 bases). Germline V CDR1 and CDR2: ENHRY, SYGVKD. The CDR3 is 21 residues long. In nucleotides, the CDR3 is TGTGCCAGCAGGGGAGTCGATAGGACAGCCCAAAAGATCTCTGGGGCCAACGTCCCGACTTTC. Translated: CASRGVDRTAQKISGANVPTF.

This clonotype was found many times. V gene TRBV5-1 combines with J gene TRBJ2-1; a weak D match, TRBD1 (7 bases). V was clipped by 1 base and J by 0 bases, with 14 bases between them. The CDR3 is 17 amino acids. Germline V lookup: CDR1 SGHRS, CDR2 YFSETQ. CDR3 bases: TGCGCCAGCAGCTTGCACCGCGGGACAGTCTCCTACAATGAGCAGTTCTTC. The encoded protein is CASSLHRGTVSYNEQFF.

This clonotype has just a few counts. This rearrangement joins TRBV29-1 to TRBJ1-1; D is perhaps TRBD1 (6 bases). Trimming left V 3 bases short and J 5 bases short, with 13 bases between. The CDR3 length is 13 residues. Germline V lookup: CDR1 SQVTM, CDR2 ANQGSEA. The CDR3 sequence is CSVEARGGTEAFF. The CDR3 DNA sequence: TGCAGCGTTGAGGCCAGGGGAGGTACTGAAGCTTTCTTT.

The gene calls are TRBV18 and TRBJ1-1, with D possibly TRBD1 on 5 matching bases. CDR1 and CDR2 from the germline V gene are KGHSH and LQKENI. Trimming stripped 1 base from V and 1 base from J, with 16 bases between. The CDR3 is made up of 17 amino acids. As DNA, the CDR3 is TGTGCCAGCTCACCACTGGGGTCCGGGGCCCAGAACACTGAAGCTTTCTTT. As protein: CASSPLGSGAQNTEAFF.

V is TRBV3-1 and J is TRBJ1-6; 7 bases agree with TRBD1. This CDR3 is built from 14 residues. The ends lost 3 bases at V and 5 bases at J; junction bases unmatched: 1. Germline-derived CDR1 and CDR2 are LGHDT and YNNKEL (reference sequence). The CDR3 DNA is TGTGCCAGCAGCCAGGGACAGAATAATTCACCCCTCCACTTT. As protein: CASSQGQNNSPLHF.

As to this clonotype: Mismatch with germline at one junction end may stem from a read error. This rearrangement joins TRBV6-1 to TRBJ2-2; TRBD1 matches 9 bases. Germline lookup yields CDR1 MNHNS and CDR2 SASEGT. The CDR3 has 15 amino acids. Here the CDR3 DNA reads TGTGTCAGCAGTCGGGACAGGGTGGACACCGGGGAGCTGTTTTTT. Amino acid sequence: CVSSRDRVDTGELFF.

This clonotype was found many times. The J gene is TRBJ2-5, the V gene TRBV4-3, with D unclear. This CDR3 region has 14 residues. The V end lost 1 base, the J end lost 1 base, and 7 bases lay between the germline ends. Germline CDR1 is LGHNA and CDR2 is YSLEER. For the CDR3, the DNA is TGCGCCAGCAGCCAAGTAGGCCGCCAAGAGACCCAGTACTTC. Amino acids: CASSQVGRQETQYF.

This clonotype has more than one count but fewer than ten. The rearrangement links TRBV27 to TRBJ2-4; 10 bases align to TRBD1. Unmatched junction bases numbered 14, after V lost 5 bases and J lost 13 bases. Germline V gene lookup returns CDR1 MNHEY and CDR2 SMNVEV (reference sequence). The CDR3 contains 15 residues. The CDR3 coding sequence is TGTGCCAGCAGTCCCCCGGGGACAGGGGTGTCGAGGCAGTACTTC. Encoded protein: CASSPPGTGVSRQYF.

In its sample, this clonotype was seen a few times. The chain links TRBV30 to TRBJ1-2, with TRBD1 matching over 7 bases. The length of the CDR3 is 14 residues. Germline assignment: CDR1 GTSNPN and CDR2 SVGIG (reference sequence). After removal of 0 bases from V and 5 bases from J, the junction contained 6 bases not matched to a gene. CDR3 loop: CAWSVWTGLYGYTF. The CDR3 bases are TGTGCCTGGAGTGTTTGGACAGGACTGTATGGCTACACCTTC.

A few counts support this clonotype. A much larger clone sits a single nucleotide away, making a read error possible. The DNA for the CDR3 is TGCGCCAGCAGGGACGCCGGGACAGCCGCCTACGAGCAGTACTTC. Its translation: CASRDAGTAAYEQYF. This chain links TRBV5-1 with TRBJ2-7; 7 nucleotides line up with TRBD1. With 5 bases clipped from V and 2 bases from J, the junction kept 10 bases outside the gene matches. Germline CDR1 is SGHRS and CDR2 is YFSETQ. The CDR3 is 15 residues long.

This sequence joins TRBV6-2 or TRBV6-3 and TRBJ1-6; D is perhaps TRBD1 (5 bases). V dropped 6 bases and J dropped 10 bases, with 16 bases sitting between them. Germline CDR1 MNHEY, CDR2 SVGEGT. There are 14 residues in the CDR3. CDR3 nucleotides: TGTGCCAGCAGGCCGGGACCGGGCGAATCACCCCTCCACTTT. Translation gives CASRPGPGESPLHF.

This sequence joins TRBV7-2 and TRBJ2-1, with 10 positions matching TRBD1. This CDR3 is built from 16 residues. CDR1 is SGHTA, CDR2 FQGNSA, per germline. Trimming took 4 bases from V and 7 from J; bases not matched to a gene: 10. The CDR3 DNA reads as TGTGCCAGCAGCTCGCCCCGGACAGGGGGAAGGAATGAGCAGTTCTTC. Its protein is CASSSPRTGGRNEQFF.

This clonotype showed up many times. Just one base apart from a much larger clone, this may be a read error. The chain uses TRBV6-1 and TRBJ2-3; the D call may be TRBD1 or TRBD2 (6 bases each). The CDR3 is 16 residues long. Germline CDR1 reads MNHNS; CDR2 reads SASEGT. The CDR3 coding sequence is TGTGCCAGCAGTGTCGACAGGCTGGGGGGTACAGATACGAAGTATTTT. This translates into CASSVDRLGGTDTKYF.

This clonotype occurred many times. A much larger clone differs by one base, so this may be a read error. V usage is TRBV10-3 and J usage is TRBJ2-5; the match to TRBD1 covers 8 bases. J lost 11 bases, V lost 6 bases, and 17 bases had no gene match. The CDR3 spans 15 residues. Germline lookup yields CDR1 ENHRY and CDR2 SYGVKD. The CDR3 DNA is TGTGCCATCAGAAGGGGACAGGAGACTATCAATGAGCAGTACTTC. The encoded protein is CAIRRGQETINEQYF.

The CDR3 is CASSYEDRDTQYF. CDR3 sequence (DNA): TGTGCCAGCAGTTACGAGGACAGGGATACGCAGTATTTT. The chain couples TRBV6-5 to TRBJ2-3; 7 bases map to TRBD1. From germline, CDR1 is MNHEY and CDR2 SVGAGI. There are 13 residues in the CDR3. The junction had 2 bases not matched to a gene; V was cut back by 2 bases and J by 6 bases.

This clonotype was seen a handful of times. CDR3 DNA sequence: TGTGCCAGCATAAAAATGATAAACACTGAAGCTTTCTTT. This translates into CASIKMINTEAFF. This rearrangement joins TRBV7-2 to TRBJ1-1; D remains ambiguous. CDR1 and CDR2 (germline): SGHTA, FQGNSA. The CDR3 totals 13 residues. Trimming stripped 7 bases from V and 2 bases from J, with 11 bases between.

This clonotype was picked up many times. The chain uses TRBV29-1 and TRBJ2-5; a possible D gene is TRBD2 (5 bases). Germline CDR1 is SQVTM and CDR2 is ANQGSEA. This CDR3 region has 12 residues. V lost 8 bases to trimming and J lost 2 bases, with 12 bases between them. The CDR3: CSSDFGQETQYF. DNA of the CDR3: TGCAGCTCGGACTTTGGGCAAGAGACCCAGTACTTC.

V gene TRBV7-2 combines with J gene TRBJ2-3; 11 nucleotides line up with TRBD1. CDR3 length equals 15 residues. Germline V gene sequence: CDR1 SGHTA, CDR2 FQGNSA. With 5 bases clipped from V and 8 bases from J, the junction kept 9 bases outside the gene matches. The CDR3 DNA is TGTGCCAGCAGCCACCCCGGGACAGGGGGGCGTACGCAGTATTTT. Translated, it gives CASSHPGTGGRTQYF. Complete variable domain (other parts from reference TRBV7-2 and TRBJ2-3): GAGVSQSPSNKVTEKGKDVELRCDPISGHTALYWYRQSLGQGLEFLIYFQGNSAPDKSGLPSDRFSAERTGGSVSTLTIQRTQQEDSAVYLCASSHPGTGGRTQYFGPGTRLTVL.